These 30 T cell receptor beta chains were sequenced from one sample in a study of shared clonotypes between healthy human individuals. TCRdb's table, derived via immunoSEQ multiplex PCR, lists solely in-frame clones and lacks some. The sample holds about 2.3 million clones, around 90% seen once. Sequenced input: naive CD4+ T cells from PBMCs. Subset specified: CD45RA+ positively selected. The receptors here all came from a man younger than 35 in good health. Some clones in this sample may be carry-over from other donors' samples.

This chain joins TRBV18 and TRBJ2-2, with D perhaps TRBD1 (6 bases). The CDR3 runs to 15 residues. V was clipped by 5 bases and J by 3 bases, with 13 bases between them. Germline V gene sequence: CDR1 KGHSH, CDR2 LQKENI. As DNA, the CDR3 is TGTGCCAGCTCATCGGCACAGGGTTACACCGGGGAGCTGTTTTTT. Translating gives CASSSAQGYTGELFF. The full variable domain, in which reference TRBV18 and TRBJ2-2 provide the parts outside the CDR3, is NAGVMQNPRHLVRRRGQEARLRCSPMKGHSHVYWYRQLPEEGLKFMVYLQKENIIDESGMPKERFSAEFPKEGPSILRIQQVVRGDSAAYFCASSSAQGYTGELFFGEGSRLTVL.

As for this clone: In the same sample, other DNA sequences code for this CDR3. The chain carries TRBV29-1 and TRBJ1-1; possibly TRBD1 for D (6 bases). CDR1 is SQVTM and CDR2 is ANQGSEA in the germline V gene. Trimming shortened V by 6 bases and J by 5 bases, and 13 bases separated the two germline ends. The CDR3 is made up of 12 amino acids. The CDR3 is CSVRKGHTEAFF. In DNA, the CDR3 is TGCAGCGTCCGAAAGGGACATACTGAAGCTTTCTTT.

The chain carries TRBV27 and TRBJ1-1; no clear D. The length of the CDR3 is 16 residues. V was trimmed by 0 bases and J by 5 bases, leaving 16 bases between them. Germline assignment: CDR1 MNHEY and CDR2 SMNVEV (reference sequence). CDR3 sequence reads: CASSLSAGEHGTEAFF. The CDR3 nucleotides read TGTGCCAGCAGTTTATCGGCCGGAGAACATGGGACTGAAGCTTTCTTT.

Of note for this clone: Within the sample, other DNA sequences also encode this same CDR3. This chain links TRBV6-6 with TRBJ1-5; no reliable D call. Trimming shortened V by 5 bases and J by 2 bases, and 7 bases separated the two germline ends. The germline CDR1 and CDR2 sequences are MNHNY and SVGAGI (reference sequence). The CDR3 is made up of 13 amino acids. The chain's CDR3 is CASSDRGNQPQHF. In DNA form, the CDR3 reads TGTGCCAGCAGTGACCGAGGCAATCAGCCCCAGCATTTT.

A word on this clone: Other nucleotide sequences in the sample specify the same CDR3. J is TRBJ2-3 and V is TRBV5-1; 11 nucleotides match TRBD2. The length of the CDR3 is 15 residues. The trim removed 2 bases at V and 3 bases at J, leaving 2 bases unmatched. CDR1 and CDR2 from the germline V gene are SGHRS and YFSETQ. DNA of the CDR3: TGCGCCAGCAGCTTAACTAGCGGGAGAACAGATACGCAGTATTTT. Amino acids: CASSLTSGRTDTQYF.

V and J are TRBV6-6 and TRBJ2-6; D gene uncertain. Germline CDR1 and CDR2: MNHNY and SVGAGI (reference sequence). The CDR3 spans 16 residues. V gave up 1 base and J gave up 0 bases, with 7 bases separating them. CDR3 region: CASSYFLNSGANVLTF. In DNA, the CDR3 is TGTGCCAGCAGTTACTTCCTAAACTCTGGGGCCAACGTCCTGACTTTC.

The chain recombines TRBV28 with TRBJ1-1; 10 bases map to TRBD1. After removal of 7 bases from V and 5 bases from J, the junction contained 10 bases not matched to a gene. The CDR3 runs to 15 residues. The germline gives CDR1 MDHEN, CDR2 SYDVKM. This CDR3 reads CASKEGTGAGTEAFF. CDR3 coding DNA: TGTGCCAGCAAGGAAGGGACAGGGGCGGGAACTGAAGCTTTCTTT.

The chain recombines TRBV6-5 with TRBJ1-1, with D perhaps TRBD1 (5 bases). Between the trimmed V and J ends, which lost 2 bases and 4 bases, there was a span of 14 bases. Germline V CDR1 and CDR2: MNHEY, SVGAGI. This CDR3 spans 15 amino acids. DNA for the CDR3: TGTGCCAGCAGTTACAATCGGGGGGGTGGCACTGAAGCTTTCTTT. The encoded protein is CASSYNRGGGTEAFF.

CDR3 in DNA: TGTGCCAGCAGCTTACCTGACAGGGGGAGTGGCTACACCTTC. This translates into CASSLPDRGSGYTF. J is TRBJ1-2 and V is TRBV7-2; 9 nucleotides agree with TRBD1. This CDR3 contains 14 residues. V was pared by 2 bases and J by 7 bases, with 5 bases of the junction left unmatched. The germline gives CDR1 SGHTA, CDR2 FQGNSA.

The V and J genes are TRBV5-1 and TRBJ2-7, with 7 bases matching TRBD2. This CDR3 is built from 13 residues. V was clipped by 4 bases and J by 5 bases; unmatched bases: 6. The germline CDR1 and CDR2 sequences are SGHRS and YFSETQ. The CDR3, as DNA: TGCGCCAGCAGCCCAGCGGGACCTAACGAGCAGTACTTC. Residues: CASSPAGPNEQYF.

This chain joins TRBV7-2 and TRBJ1-5, with D perhaps matching TRBD1 (5 bases). CDR1 and CDR2 from the germline V gene are SGHTA and FQGNSA. Between the trimmed V and J ends, which lost 2 bases and 1 base, there was a span of 9 bases. The CDR3 is made up of 15 amino acids. The CDR3, as DNA: TGTGCCAGCAGCTTATCAGGGACGAGCAATCAGCCCCAGCATTTT. Translating gives CASSLSGTSNQPQHF.

To note about this clone: This same CDR3 is encoded by further DNA sequences in the sample. This chain links TRBV9 with TRBJ2-7, with 10 bases lining up with TRBD1. The trim removed 5 bases at V and 3 bases at J, leaving 5 bases unmatched. The CDR3 runs to 14 residues. CDR1 is SGDLS, CDR2 YYNGEE, per germline. CDR3 amino acids: CASSADRGDYEQYF. CDR3 DNA: TGTGCCAGCAGTGCGGACAGGGGGGACTACGAGCAGTACTTC.

This chain connects TRBV30 to TRBJ1-5; no definite D call. Germline CDR1 GTSNPN, CDR2 SVGIG (reference sequence). The CDR3 consists of 13 residues. Trimming cost V 1 base and J 0 bases, with 4 bases left between them. Written as DNA, the CDR3 is TGTGCCTGGAGTGGATTTAGCAATCAGCCCCAGCATTTT. Its translation: CAWSGFSNQPQHF.

V usage is TRBV5-1 and J usage is TRBJ1-2; D remains ambiguous. V lost 9 bases, J lost 3 bases, and 15 bases lay in between. Looked up from germline, CDR1 is SGHRS and CDR2 is YFSETQ. The CDR3 is made up of 13 amino acids. The CDR3 is CATARAGDYGYTF. CDR3 nucleotide sequence: TGCGCCACCGCTCGGGCGGGCGACTATGGCTACACCTTC.

The chain recombines TRBV5-5 with TRBJ1-5; D is perhaps TRBD1 (5 bases). V dropped 4 bases and J dropped 5 bases, with 10 bases sitting between them. The germline V gene encodes CDR1 SGHKS and CDR2 YYEKEE (reference sequence). This CDR3 is 13 amino acids long. CDR3 amino acids: CASSLRDDQPQHF. Here the CDR3 DNA reads TGTGCCAGCAGCCTACGGGACGATCAGCCCCAGCATTTT.

J is TRBJ2-7 and V is TRBV6-6, with D possibly TRBD2 on 6 matching bases. The germline CDR1 and CDR2 sequences are MNHNY and SVGAGI (reference sequence). The CDR3 is 14 residues long. V shed 5 bases and J shed 0 bases, with 11 bases lying between them. The CDR3 sequence: CASSNRDSSYEQYF. The CDR3 DNA reads as TGTGCCAGCAGTAACCGGGACTCCTCCTACGAGCAGTACTTC.

This clone was seen once. The CDR3 coding sequence is TGTGCCAGCAGCCCAGAAAACGGGGGTGGCAATCAGCCCCAGCATTTT. This translates into CASSPENGGGNQPQHF. V usage is TRBV7-2 and J usage is TRBJ1-5; TRBD1 is a possible D gene (5 bases). This CDR3 has 16 residues. V lost 5 bases, J lost 2 bases, and 16 bases lay in between. Germline V CDR1 and CDR2: SGHTA, FQGNSA.

The V and J genes are TRBV18 and TRBJ1-4; possibly TRBD1 for D (5 bases). This CDR3 is built from 18 residues. CDR1 is KGHSH and CDR2 is LQKENI in the germline V gene. Trimming took off 5 bases at V and 0 bases at J, with 19 bases between the two ends. The CDR3 DNA sequence: TGTGCCAGCTCAAGTACCACCGCATTAGGGGCAACTAATGAAAAACTGTTTTTT. It translates to CASSSTTALGATNEKLFF.

This sequence joins TRBV11-3 and TRBJ2-6; D unclear. Germline loops: CDR1 SGHNT, CDR2 YENEEA. V was clipped by 1 base and J by 0 bases, with 4 bases between them. The CDR3 runs 15 residues. CDR3 in amino acids: CASSLGASGANVLTF. The DNA of the CDR3 is TGTGCCAGCAGCTTAGGAGCCTCTGGGGCCAACGTCCTGACTTTC.

The rearrangement uses TRBV11-2 and TRBJ1-1; 8 bases line up with TRBD1. The CDR3 totals 19 residues. CDR1 is SGHAT and CDR2 is FQNNGV in the germline V gene. With 0 bases clipped from V and 2 bases from J, the junction kept 14 bases outside the gene matches. The CDR3 sequence: CASSLDSRAGGLPNTEAFF. The CDR3 DNA follows: TGTGCCAGCAGCTTAGATTCTAGGGCAGGGGGCCTTCCTAACACTGAAGCTTTCTTT.

The genes are TRBV9 and TRBJ2-1; 7 bases line up with TRBD1. Germline CDR1 reads SGDLS; CDR2 reads YYNGEE. The CDR3 is 15 residues long. V lost 1 base and J lost 5; bases outside the gene matches: 6. CDR3 protein: CASSVSGQLDNEQFF. CDR3 DNA: TGTGCCAGCAGCGTATCGGGACAGCTTGACAATGAGCAGTTCTTC.

This chain joins TRBV19 and TRBJ2-2; no clear D gene. This CDR3 has 14 residues. Germline assignment: CDR1 LNHDA and CDR2 SQIVND (reference sequence). Trimming left V 9 bases short and J 0 bases short, with 11 bases between. DNA of the CDR3: TGTGCCAGCCAACTGGCGGCGAACACCGGGGAGCTGTTTTTT. Amino acid sequence: CASQLAANTGELFF.

The chain joins TRBV28 to TRBJ2-1; 7 bases map to TRBD2. With 10 bases clipped from V and 14 bases from J, the junction kept 14 bases outside the gene matches. Germline V gene lookup returns CDR1 MDHEN and CDR2 SYDVKM. The CDR3 has 12 residues. The CDR3 sequence: CATGTSGLVKFF. CDR3 nucleotides: TGTGCCACCGGCACCTCAGGACTAGTTAAGTTCTTC.

There are a few counts of this clone. The genes are TRBV29-1 and TRBJ1-1, with 7 positions matching TRBD1. Germline assignment: CDR1 SQVTM and CDR2 ANQGSEA. The CDR3 consists of 13 residues. V trimming: 3 bases; J trimming: 6 bases; junction bases outside the gene matches: 7. The CDR3 is CSVDKGGHAEAFF. The CDR3, as DNA: TGCAGCGTTGACAAAGGGGGCCACGCTGAAGCTTTCTTT.

This clone was observed once. The CDR3 here is CASSQAPQPQHF. The DNA of the CDR3 is TGTGCCAGCAGCCAAGCTCCGCAGCCCCAGCATTTT. The chain couples TRBV14 to TRBJ1-5; no reliable D call. This CDR3 spans 12 amino acids. Germline CDR1 and CDR2: SGHDN and FVKESK. Deletions cut 1 base from V and 7 bases from J, with 5 bases between.

This chain uses TRBV29-1 with TRBJ2-7; D possibly corresponds to TRBD1 (6 bases). The germline V and J ends were trimmed by 7 bases and 0 bases, with 10 bases remaining between them. Germline V lookup: CDR1 SQVTM, CDR2 ANQGSEA. The CDR3 extends over 12 amino acids. CDR3 DNA sequence: TGCAGCGGTGGGACAATCTCCTACGAGCAGTACTTC. It yields the protein CSGGTISYEQYF.

This chain uses TRBV4-1 with TRBJ1-1, with 8 bases fitting TRBD1. Per the germline V gene, CDR1 is MGHRA and CDR2 is YSYEKL. The J segment lost 6 bases and the V segment lost 6 bases, leaving 15 bases of the junction unmatched. There are 16 residues in the CDR3. The CDR3 region is CASRFTGGSGGAEAFF. DNA of the CDR3: TGCGCCAGCAGATTCACAGGGGGGAGCGGTGGTGCTGAAGCTTTCTTT.

The V call is TRBV5-1, the J call TRBJ1-1; 8 nucleotides align to TRBD1. The CDR3 has 14 amino acids. Germline CDR1 and CDR2: SGHRS and YFSETQ. Unmatched junction bases numbered 6, after V lost 4 bases and J lost 4 bases. This CDR3 is CASSRDRLGTEAFF. As DNA, the CDR3 is TGCGCCAGCAGCAGGGACAGGCTCGGCACTGAAGCTTTCTTT.

This sequence joins TRBV5-1 and TRBJ2-5, with 11 positions matching TRBD2. The germline V gene encodes CDR1 SGHRS and CDR2 YFSETQ. The V and J ends lost 4 bases and 2 bases, in that order; junction bases with no gene match: 10. This CDR3 is built from 17 residues. The CDR3 protein is CASSPPVAGGAQETQYF. DNA for the CDR3: TGCGCCAGCAGCCCGCCGGTAGCGGGAGGGGCTCAAGAGACCCAGTACTTC. Filled out from reference TRBV5-1 and TRBJ2-5, the complete variable domain reads KAGVTQTPRYLIKTRGQQVTLSCSPISGHRSVSWYQQTPGQGLQFLFEYFSETQRNKGNFPGRFSGRQFSNSRSEMNVSTLELGDSALYLCASSPPVAGGAQETQYFGPGTRLLVL.

The V gene is TRBV6-1, the J gene TRBJ2-7, with TRBD2 identical over 12 bases. V lost 4 bases, J lost 0 bases, and 7 bases stayed unmatched. The germline CDR1 and CDR2 sequences are MNHNS and SASEGT. There are 17 residues in the CDR3. This CDR3 is CASSARKTSGSSYEQYF. Written as DNA, the CDR3 is TGTGCCAGCAGTGCACGAAAGACTAGCGGGAGCTCCTACGAGCAGTACTTC.